A selection of T cell receptor beta chains follows, all from one sample in a study of cytomegalovirus exposure and HLA in healthy donors. This table comes from immunoSEQ multiplex PCR, and its TCRdb copy is limited to in-frame clones, with some not included. The sample shows around 200,000 clones, about four fifths of them seen only once. The sequenced sample was PBMCs. The receptors derive from a woman in her fifties or sixties in good health and CMV-seropositive. Both conserved end residues are part of each CDR3. The D gene is left open where the match is weak. Where a row states a size, it is once, few, many or the class of an expanded clone; other rows omit it.

J gene	clone size	D gene	CDR3 length	V gene	CDR3 DNA	CDR3 protein
TRBJ1-2	.	TRBD1	13	TRBV10-1	TGCGCCAGCAGTGCGGGTACAGGGGCCGGCTACACCTTC	CASSAGTGAGYTF
TRBJ2-1	.	.	12	TRBV7-2	TGTGCCAGCAGTACGCTAGCCAATGAGCAGTTCTTC	CASSTLANEQFF
TRBJ2-5	.	.	16	TRBV9	TGTGCCAGCAGCCCATCCCCCGGGACGGAGGGAAAGACCCAGTACTTC	CASSPSPGTEGKTQYF
TRBJ2-2	.	TRBD2	18	TRBV4-1	TGCGCCAGCAGCCCCCGACTAGCGGGGGGGCCTGACACCGGGGAGCTGTTTTTT	CASSPRLAGGPDTGELFF
TRBJ2-3	.	.	16	TRBV2	TGTGCCAGCAGTGGCGGGGCGGGCCCTAGCACAGATACGCAGTATTTT	CASSGGAGPSTDTQYF
TRBJ2-7	.	.	14	TRBV11-2	TGTGCCAGCAGCTTAGATGCAGGGGGGTACGAGCAGTACTTC	CASSLDAGGYEQYF
TRBJ2-7	.	TRBD1	15	TRBV10-1	TGCGCCAGCAGTGACCCGGGACAGGGACCCTACGAGCAGTACTTC	CASSDPGQGPYEQYF
TRBJ1-2	.	.	12	TRBV19	TGTGCCACCGAAACCCGAACGGGGGGCTACACCTTC	CATETRTGGYTF
TRBJ1-2	.	.	13	TRBV14	TGTGCCAGCAGCCAGCTAGACAGGTCTGGCTACACCTTC	CASSQLDRSGYTF
TRBJ1-1	.	.	14	TRBV11-1	TGTGCCAGCAGCTTAGGCATCCGGGACACTGAAGCTTTCTTT	CASSLGIRDTEAFF
TRBJ1-1	.	TRBD1	17	TRBV7-9	TGTGCCAGCAGCTGGACCGGGGACAGGGGGCGCAAAAGAGAAGCTTTCTTT	CASSWTGDRGRKREAFF
TRBJ2-7	.	TRBD1	14	TRBV5-4	TGTGCCAGCAGCTACCGGGACAGAAGCTACGAGCAGTACTTC	CASSYRDRSYEQYF
TRBJ2-7	.	.	12	TRBV2	TGTGCCAGCAAGGCGGTGGACTACGAGCAGTACTTC	CASKAVDYEQYF
TRBJ1-1	.	TRBD1	14	TRBV25-1	TGTGCCAGCAGTGTTACAGGGGGTGAAACTGAAGCTTTCTTT	CASSVTGGETEAFF
TRBJ1-2	.	TRBD1	13	TRBV7-9	TGTTCCAGCAGCCCTCCTCGACAGGGGGGCTACACCTTC	CSSSPPRQGGYTF
TRBJ1-6	once	TRBD1	16	TRBV4-1	TGCGCCAGCAGCCCAACCCGGACAGGGTCATATCCACCCCTCCACTTT	CASSPTRTGSYPPLHF
TRBJ1-5	.	.	14	TRBV7-2	TGTGCCAGCAGCTTAGCAGGAGGGCCCCAGCCCCAGCATTTT	CASSLAGGPQPQHF
TRBJ1-2	.	TRBD1	15	TRBV6-1	TGTGCCAGCAGTCGTGACAGGGAGCCTAACTATGGCTACACCTTC	CASSRDREPNYGYTF
TRBJ1-5	once	TRBD1	15	TRBV19	TGTGCCAGTAGTAGGGTACAGGGGGCCAATCAGCCCCAGCATTTT	CASSRVQGANQPQHF
TRBJ2-1	.	TRBD2	16	TRBV4-3	TGCGCCAGCAGCCAGGATGCTAGCGGGGGGTACAATGAGCAGTTCTTC	CASSQDASGGYNEQFF
TRBJ2-1	.	TRBD2	16	TRBV27	TGTGCCAGCAGTTTATCATCTAGCGGGGGGCAAAATGAGCAGTTCTTC	CASSLSSSGGQNEQFF
TRBJ1-5	.	TRBD1	14	TRBV30	TGTGCCTGGACCGGACAGGGTAGCAATCAGCCCCAGCATTTT	CAWTGQGSNQPQHF
TRBJ2-5	.	TRBD2	15	TRBV5-4	TGTGCCAGCAGCTCGACTAGCGGGTCTCAAGAGACCCAGTACTTC	CASSSTSGSQETQYF
TRBJ1-5	few	.	13	TRBV6-6	TGTGCCAGCACCTACGGGGTAAGGGAGCCCCAGCATTTT	CASTYGVREPQHF
TRBJ1-1	.	TRBD1	13	TRBV6-5	TGTGCCAGCTCGGGACAGCTGAACACTGAAGCTTTCTTT	CASSGQLNTEAFF
TRBJ1-1	.	.	17	TRBV30	TGTGCCTGGAGTGTACTAGGGGACGGGGGAGGTGGCACTGAAGCTTTCTTT	CAWSVLGDGGGGTEAFF
TRBJ2-6	.	.	18	TRBV27	TGTGCCACCCTAGGGCAGGGGCCCACCCTCTCTGGGGCCAACGTCCTGACTTTC	CATLGQGPTLSGANVLTF
TRBJ1-2	.	.	16	TRBV4-2	TGTGCCAGCAGCCAAGAGGGGGGGGTGACTAACTATGGCTACACCTTC	CASSQEGGVTNYGYTF
TRBJ1-2	.	TRBD1	15	TRBV2	TGTGCCAGCAGCACGGGACAGACTATAACCGTAGGCTACACCTTC	CASSTGQTITVGYTF
TRBJ1-1	.	TRBD1	17	TRBV9	TGTGCCAGCAGCGTAGTTAGGAGACAGGGTTTCAATCCTGAAGCTTTCTTT	CASSVVRRQGFNPEAFF
TRBJ2-3	.	.	20	TRBV2	TGTGCCAGCAGTGGAAACAGGGAGGGCGAGCCTAATATAAGCACAGATACGCAGTATTTT	CASSGNREGEPNISTDTQYF
TRBJ2-1	.	TRBD1	14	TRBV29-1	TGCAGCGTTGAAGATGGGACAGGGGAAAATGAGCAGTTCTTC	CSVEDGTGENEQFF
TRBJ2-2	.	.	15	TRBV18	TGTGCCAGCTCACCAACGGCTGGACTCGCCGGGGAGCTGTTTTTT	CASSPTAGLAGELFF
TRBJ1-2	.	.	16	TRBV30	TGTGCCTGGAAGGTCCGGTTACAGACATCTAACTATGGCTACACCTTC	CAWKVRLQTSNYGYTF
TRBJ2-7	.	TRBD1	17	TRBV18	TGTGCCAGCTCACCCTTATACGGGACAGGGAGGGACTACGAGCAGTACTTC	CASSPLYGTGRDYEQYF
TRBJ2-7	.	.	11	TRBV20-1	TGCAGTGCTAGGGGGGCGAGAGAGCAGTACTTC	CSARGAREQYF
TRBJ2-1	.	.	17	TRBV5-1	TGCGCCAGCAGCCCGGATCTCAGGGAAAGCTCCTACAATGAGCAGTTCTTC	CASSPDLRESSYNEQFF
TRBJ1-1	.	.	11	TRBV6-1	TGTGCCAGCAGTGAACTATTCACCGCTTTCTTT	CASSELFTAFF
TRBJ1-2	.	TRBD1	14	TRBV30	TGTGCCTGGAGTGTGGGCATACAGGGGCCGGGGAGCACCTTC	CAWSVGIQGPGSTF
TRBJ1-6	.	.	15	TRBV7-7	TGTGCCAGCAGCTTAGGGACAGCGAATAATTCACCCCTCCACTTT	CASSLGTANNSPLHF
TRBJ2-1	.	TRBD2	14	TRBV7-9	TGTGCCAGCAGGAGCGGGGGGGCTGGGGATGAGCAGTTCTTC	CASRSGGAGDEQFF
TRBJ2-5	.	TRBD1	14	TRBV30	TGTGCCTGGAGTAGTGGACAGGGGCAAGAGACCCAGTACTTC	CAWSSGQGQETQYF
TRBJ2-5	.	.	16	TRBV6-1	TGTGCCAGCAGTGAACCCCTACCGGTTCCGCAAGAGACCCAGTACTTC	CASSEPLPVPQETQYF
TRBJ1-2	few	.	15	TRBV5-5	TGTGCCAGCAGCTTGTATGTGACACAGAACTATGGCTACACCTTC	CASSLYVTQNYGYTF
TRBJ1-1	.	.	14	TRBV7-2	TGTGCCAGCAGCCCTAGGTTTACGAGCCCTGAAGCTTTCTTT	CASSPRFTSPEAFF
TRBJ2-7	.	.	14	TRBV18	TGTGCCAGCTCACCTACACAGGACTCCTACGAGCAGTACTTC	CASSPTQDSYEQYF
TRBJ2-2	.	.	17	TRBV21-1	TGTGCCAGCAGCAACCGTGACAGGGGCCGAGACACCGGGGAGCTGTTTTTT	CASSNRDRGRDTGELFF
TRBJ2-3	.	.	17	TRBV5-1	TGCGCCAGCAGCTCACGTCCCGTTGCGGGGAGCACAGATACGCAGTATTTT	CASSSRPVAGSTDTQYF
TRBJ2-3	.	.	16	TRBV5-1	TGCGCCAGCAGCTTTGGATTGGGCAGGGTAACAGATACGCAGTATTTT	CASSFGLGRVTDTQYF
TRBJ1-1	.	.	10	TRBV29-1	TGCAGCGTTATAGGAGATCCGGCTTTCTTT	CSVIGDPAFF
TRBJ2-1	.	.	16	TRBV7-3	TGTGCCAGCAGCTTAAATGGCAGGGGCCTCTACAATGAGCAGTTCTTC	CASSLNGRGLYNEQFF
TRBJ1-4	.	.	18	TRBV7-6	TGTGCCAGCAGCCACATTCGACAGGACTTGACAACTAATGAAAAACTGTTTTTT	CASSHIRQDLTTNEKLFF
TRBJ2-2	once	TRBD1	15	TRBV27	TGTGCCAGCAGTGGGACAGGGTTAATCACCGGGGAGCTGTTTTTT	CASSGTGLITGELFF
TRBJ1-2	.	.	15	TRBV19	TGTGCCAGTAGTATGGAAGGGCGCGGGATCTATGGCTACACCTTC	CASSMEGRGIYGYTF
TRBJ1-1	.	.	15	TRBV5-1	TGCGCCAGCAGCTACCGGGATCCCAAAGGGACTGAAGCTTTCTTT	CASSYRDPKGTEAFF
TRBJ2-2	.	.	17	TRBV7-2	TGTGCCAGCCTCACCGACGAGGCGCGGGCGAACACCGGGGAGCTGTTTTTT	CASLTDEARANTGELFF
TRBJ2-7	once	TRBD2	17	TRBV7-2	TGTGCCAGCAGCTCCCGGGGGTCTAGCGGGGGGATCTACGAGCAGTACTTC	CASSSRGSSGGIYEQYF
TRBJ2-2	.	.	15	TRBV4-3	TGCGCCAGCAGCCCGCAGGGGGGGAACACCGGGGAGCTGTTTTTT	CASSPQGGNTGELFF
TRBJ2-5	once	TRBD2	15	TRBV6-5	TGTGCCAGCAGTCCGACTAGCGGGGAACAAGAGACCCAGTACTTC	CASSPTSGEQETQYF
TRBJ1-6	.	.	17	TRBV11-2	TGTGCCAGCACCATACAAGGGGAAGGCGCCTATAATTCACCCCTCCACTTT	CASTIQGEGAYNSPLHF